The sequence of this T cell receptor (beta chain) was determined in a study of shared clonotypes between healthy human individuals. This CDR3 spans 15 amino acids. The germline V gene has CDR1 SGHTA and CDR2 FQGNSA. V dropped 5 bases and J dropped 2 bases, with 15 bases sitting between them. Assay execution took place at the deep level. Replicate PCRs from sorted subsets contained around 200 ng DNA, which is 31,000 or so T cell genomes. In the authors' methods: Junction-only immunoSEQ data arrived without quality scores, meaning filtering differed. The table came from immunoSEQ multiplex PCR; TCRdb's copy has only in-frame clones and leaves some out. V and J calls and clone size are as listed in that table; D and trimming were resolved from the DNA. The table records about 770,000 clones, over 55% of them present only once. CD4+ cell separation produced CD45RA+ naive and CD45RA-negative memory subsets.

The specimen was memory CD4+ T cells sorted from blood. Subset denoted: CD45RA-negative fraction. The chain has TRBV7-2 and TRBJ2-5, with TRBD2 as a possible D gene (5 bases). The TCR originated in a woman aged 25 to 39 in good health. CDR3 nucleotides: TGTGCCAGCAGCCGCGCTGGTGGACTGCAAGAGACCCAGTACTTC. Its translation is CASSRAGGLQETQYF.